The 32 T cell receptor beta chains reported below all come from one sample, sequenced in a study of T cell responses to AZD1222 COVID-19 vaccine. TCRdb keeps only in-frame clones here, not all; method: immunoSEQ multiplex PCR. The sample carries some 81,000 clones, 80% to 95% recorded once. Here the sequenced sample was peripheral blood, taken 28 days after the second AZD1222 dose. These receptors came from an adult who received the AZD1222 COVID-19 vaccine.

The CDR3 bases are TGTGCCAGCTCACTTATGGGACTAGCAGAAGATACGCAGTATTTT. It specifies CASSLMGLAEDTQYF. The gene calls are TRBV18 and TRBJ2-3; TRBD2 matches 9 bases. With V trimmed by 4 bases and J by 5 bases, 7 bases remained unmatched. The CDR3 length is 15 residues. Germline CDR1 reads KGHSH; CDR2 reads LQKENI. Together with reference TRBV18 and TRBJ2-3, the CDR3 gives the full variable domain: NAGVMQNPRHLVRRRGQEARLRCSPMKGHSHVYWYRQLPEEGLKFMVYLQKENIIDESGMPKERFSAEFPKEGPSILRIQQVVRGDSAAYFCASSLMGLAEDTQYFGPGTRLTVL.

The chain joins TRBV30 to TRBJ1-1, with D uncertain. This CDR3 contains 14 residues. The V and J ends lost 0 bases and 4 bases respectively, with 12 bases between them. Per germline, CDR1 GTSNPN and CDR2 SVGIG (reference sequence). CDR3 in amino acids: CAWSVLMGVTEAFF. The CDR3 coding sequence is TGTGCCTGGAGTGTCCTAATGGGTGTCACTGAAGCTTTCTTT.

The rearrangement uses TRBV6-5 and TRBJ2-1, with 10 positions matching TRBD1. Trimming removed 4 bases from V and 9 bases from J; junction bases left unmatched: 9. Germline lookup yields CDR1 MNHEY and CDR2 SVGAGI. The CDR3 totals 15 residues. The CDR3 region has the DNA TGTGCCAGCAGTTCCGCGGGACAGGGGTTTATTGAGCAGTTCTTC. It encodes CASSSAGQGFIEQFF.

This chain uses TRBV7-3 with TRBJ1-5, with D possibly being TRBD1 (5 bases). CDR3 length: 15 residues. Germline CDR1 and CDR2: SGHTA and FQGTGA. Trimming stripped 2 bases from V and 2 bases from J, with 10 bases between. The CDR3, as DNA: TGTGCCAGCAGCTTAGGCAGGGTGGGCAATCAGCCCCAGCATTTT. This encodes CASSLGRVGNQPQHF.

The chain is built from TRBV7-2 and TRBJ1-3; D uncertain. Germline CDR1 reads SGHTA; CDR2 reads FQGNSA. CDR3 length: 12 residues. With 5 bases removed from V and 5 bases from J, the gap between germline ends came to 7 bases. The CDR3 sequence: CASSRTRNTIYF. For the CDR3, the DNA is TGTGCCAGCAGCCGGACCAGAAACACCATATATTTT.

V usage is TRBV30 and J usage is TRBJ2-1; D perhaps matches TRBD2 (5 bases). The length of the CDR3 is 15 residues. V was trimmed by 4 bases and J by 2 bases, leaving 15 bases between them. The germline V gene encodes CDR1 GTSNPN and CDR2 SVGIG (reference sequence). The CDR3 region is CAWTLEAVTYNEQFF. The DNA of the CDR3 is TGTGCCTGGACCCTGGAGGCGGTTACCTACAATGAGCAGTTCTTC.

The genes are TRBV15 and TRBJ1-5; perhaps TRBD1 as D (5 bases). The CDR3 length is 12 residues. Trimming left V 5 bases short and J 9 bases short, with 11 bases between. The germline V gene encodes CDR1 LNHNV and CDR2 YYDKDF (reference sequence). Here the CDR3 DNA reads TGTGCCACCAGCGCTCGGGGGGGGCCCCAGCATTTT. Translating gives CATSARGGPQHF.

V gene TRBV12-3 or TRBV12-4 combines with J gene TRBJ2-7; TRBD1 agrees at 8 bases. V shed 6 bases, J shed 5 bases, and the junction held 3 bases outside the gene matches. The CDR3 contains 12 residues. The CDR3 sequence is CASSGQGHEQYF. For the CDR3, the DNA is TGTGCCAGCAGCGGACAGGGCCACGAGCAGTACTTC.

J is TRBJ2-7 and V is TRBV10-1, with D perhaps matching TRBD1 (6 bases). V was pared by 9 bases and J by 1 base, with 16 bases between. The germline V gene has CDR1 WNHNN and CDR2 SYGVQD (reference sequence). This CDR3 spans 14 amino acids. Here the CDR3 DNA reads TGCGCCAGTTCCCGGGACACCCGGTCCTACGAGCAGTACTTC. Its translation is CASSRDTRSYEQYF.

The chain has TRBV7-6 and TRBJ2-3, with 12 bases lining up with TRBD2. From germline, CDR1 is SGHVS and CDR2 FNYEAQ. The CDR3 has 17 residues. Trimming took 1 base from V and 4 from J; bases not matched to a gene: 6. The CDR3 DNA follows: TGTGCCAGCAGCTTAGTCCTAGCGGGGGGGCTCGCAGATACGCAGTATTTT. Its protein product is CASSLVLAGGLADTQYF.

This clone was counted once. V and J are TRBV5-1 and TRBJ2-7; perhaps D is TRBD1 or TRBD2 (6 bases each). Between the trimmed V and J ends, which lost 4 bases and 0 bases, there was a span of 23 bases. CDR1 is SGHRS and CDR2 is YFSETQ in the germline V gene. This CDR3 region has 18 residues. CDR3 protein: CASSVGGPLAGSSYEQYF. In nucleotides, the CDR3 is TGCGCCAGCAGCGTTGGGGGGCCTTTGGCGGGATCCTCCTACGAGCAGTACTTC.

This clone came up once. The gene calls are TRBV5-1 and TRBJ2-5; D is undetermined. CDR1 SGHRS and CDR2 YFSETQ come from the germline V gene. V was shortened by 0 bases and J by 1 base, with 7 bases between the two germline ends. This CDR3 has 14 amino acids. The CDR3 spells CASSLVGRQETQYF. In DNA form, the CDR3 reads TGCGCCAGCAGCTTGGTAGGGCGCCAAGAGACCCAGTACTTC.

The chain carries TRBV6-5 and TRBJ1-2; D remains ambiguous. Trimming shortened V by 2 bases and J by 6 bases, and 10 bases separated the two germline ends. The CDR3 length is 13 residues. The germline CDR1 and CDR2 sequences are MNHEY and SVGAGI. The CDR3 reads CASSYGQLDGYTF. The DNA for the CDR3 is TGTGCCAGCAGTTACGGTCAGTTAGATGGCTACACCTTC.

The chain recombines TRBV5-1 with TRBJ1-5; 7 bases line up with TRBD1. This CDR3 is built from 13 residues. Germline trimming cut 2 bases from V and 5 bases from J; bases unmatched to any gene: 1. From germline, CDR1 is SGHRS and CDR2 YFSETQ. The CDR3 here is CASSLQGYQPQHF. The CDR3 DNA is TGCGCCAGCAGCTTACAGGGGTATCAGCCCCAGCATTTT. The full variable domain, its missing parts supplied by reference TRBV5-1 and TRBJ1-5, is KAGVTQTPRYLIKTRGQQVTLSCSPISGHRSVSWYQQTPGQGLQFLFEYFSETQRNKGNFPGRFSGRQFSNSRSEMNVSTLELGDSALYLCASSLQGYQPQHFGDGTRLSIL.

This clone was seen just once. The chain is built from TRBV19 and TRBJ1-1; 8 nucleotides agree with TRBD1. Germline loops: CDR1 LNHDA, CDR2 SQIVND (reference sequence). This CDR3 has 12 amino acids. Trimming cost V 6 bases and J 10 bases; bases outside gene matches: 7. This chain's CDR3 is CASRWGQAAAFF. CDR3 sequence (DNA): TGTGCCAGTAGGTGGGGACAGGCGGCAGCTTTCTTT.

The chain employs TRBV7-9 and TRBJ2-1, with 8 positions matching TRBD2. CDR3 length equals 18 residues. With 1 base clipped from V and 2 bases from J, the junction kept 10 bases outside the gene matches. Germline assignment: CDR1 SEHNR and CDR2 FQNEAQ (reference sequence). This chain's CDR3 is CASSLEASAGDPYNEQFF. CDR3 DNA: TGTGCCAGCAGCTTAGAGGCGTCAGCGGGAGACCCCTACAATGAGCAGTTCTTC.

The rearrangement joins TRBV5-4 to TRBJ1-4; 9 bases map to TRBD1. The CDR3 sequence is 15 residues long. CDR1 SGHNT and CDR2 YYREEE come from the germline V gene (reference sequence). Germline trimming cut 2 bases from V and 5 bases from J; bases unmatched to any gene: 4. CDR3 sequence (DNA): TGTGCCAGCAGCTTCCGGACAGGGGCAAATGAAAAACTGTTTTTT. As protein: CASSFRTGANEKLFF.

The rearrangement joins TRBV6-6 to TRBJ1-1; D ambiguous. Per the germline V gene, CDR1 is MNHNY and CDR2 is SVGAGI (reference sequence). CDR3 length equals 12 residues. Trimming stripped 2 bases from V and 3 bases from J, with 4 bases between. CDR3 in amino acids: CASSYRDTEAFF. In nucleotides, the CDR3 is TGTGCCAGCAGTTACAGGGACACTGAAGCTTTCTTT.

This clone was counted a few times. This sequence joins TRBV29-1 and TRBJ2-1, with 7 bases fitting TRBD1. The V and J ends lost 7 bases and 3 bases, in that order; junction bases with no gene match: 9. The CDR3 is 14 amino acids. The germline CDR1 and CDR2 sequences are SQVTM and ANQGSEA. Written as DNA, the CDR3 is TGCAGCGCCGACACAGGGGAAGGCTACAATGAGCAGTTCTTC. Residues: CSADTGEGYNEQFF.

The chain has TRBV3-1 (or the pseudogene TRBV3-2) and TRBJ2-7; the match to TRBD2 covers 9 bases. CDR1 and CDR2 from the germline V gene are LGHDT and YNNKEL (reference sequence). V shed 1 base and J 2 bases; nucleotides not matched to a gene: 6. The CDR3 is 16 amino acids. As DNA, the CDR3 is TGTGCCAGCAGCCAAGCTGGCGGGGGGGCCCCCTACGAGCAGTACTTC. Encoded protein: CASSQAGGGAPYEQYF.

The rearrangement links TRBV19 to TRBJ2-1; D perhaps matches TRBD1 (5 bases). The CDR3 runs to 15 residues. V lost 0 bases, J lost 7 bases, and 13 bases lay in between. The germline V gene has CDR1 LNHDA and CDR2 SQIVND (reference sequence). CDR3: CASSIDLWQGNEQFF. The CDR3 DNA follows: TGTGCCAGTAGTATAGATCTATGGCAGGGTAATGAGCAGTTCTTC.

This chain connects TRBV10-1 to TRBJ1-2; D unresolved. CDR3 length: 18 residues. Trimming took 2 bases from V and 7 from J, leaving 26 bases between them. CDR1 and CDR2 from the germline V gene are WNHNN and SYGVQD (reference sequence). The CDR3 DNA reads TGCGCCAGCAGTGAGATATCCGAGACCCAAGTGGGGATCTTTGGCTACACCTTC. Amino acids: CASSEISETQVGIFGYTF.

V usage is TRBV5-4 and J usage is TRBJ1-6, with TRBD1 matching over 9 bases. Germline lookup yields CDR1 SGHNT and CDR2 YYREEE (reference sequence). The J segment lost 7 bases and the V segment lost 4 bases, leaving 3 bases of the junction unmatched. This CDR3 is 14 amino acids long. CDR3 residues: CASSRGQGNSPLHF. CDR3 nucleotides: TGTGCCAGCAGCCGGGGACAGGGAAATTCACCCCTCCACTTT.

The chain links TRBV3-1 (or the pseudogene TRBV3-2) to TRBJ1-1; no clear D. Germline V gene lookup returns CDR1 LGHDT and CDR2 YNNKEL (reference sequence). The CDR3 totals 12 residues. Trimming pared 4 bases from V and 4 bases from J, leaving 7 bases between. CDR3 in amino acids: CASSRRATEAFF. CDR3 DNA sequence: TGTGCCAGCAGCCGGAGGGCCACTGAAGCTTTCTTT.

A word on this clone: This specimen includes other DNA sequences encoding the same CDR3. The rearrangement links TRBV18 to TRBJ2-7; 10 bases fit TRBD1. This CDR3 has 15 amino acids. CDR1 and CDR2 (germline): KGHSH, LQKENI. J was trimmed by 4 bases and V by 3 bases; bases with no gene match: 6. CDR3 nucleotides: TGTGCCAGCTCACCTGACAGGGGGCATTCATACGAGCAGTACTTC. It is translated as CASSPDRGHSYEQYF.

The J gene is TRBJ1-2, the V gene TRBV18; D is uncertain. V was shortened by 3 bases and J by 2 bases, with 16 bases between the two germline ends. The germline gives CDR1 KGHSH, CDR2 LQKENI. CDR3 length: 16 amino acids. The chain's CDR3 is CASSPSWIGQNYGYTF. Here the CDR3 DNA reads TGTGCCAGCTCACCCTCCTGGATTGGCCAGAACTATGGCTACACCTTC.

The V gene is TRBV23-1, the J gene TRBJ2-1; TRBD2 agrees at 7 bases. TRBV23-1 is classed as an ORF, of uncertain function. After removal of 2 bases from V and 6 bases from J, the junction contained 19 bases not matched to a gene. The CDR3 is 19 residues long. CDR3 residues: CASSQQHPSGTTFGNEQFF. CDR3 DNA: TGCGCCAGCAGTCAACAACACCCCTCCGGGACTACTTTTGGCAATGAGCAGTTCTTC.

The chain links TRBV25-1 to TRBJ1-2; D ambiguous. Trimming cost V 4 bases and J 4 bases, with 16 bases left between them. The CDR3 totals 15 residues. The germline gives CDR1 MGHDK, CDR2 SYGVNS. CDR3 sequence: CASSASRPTSYGYTF. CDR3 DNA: TGTGCCAGCAGTGCGTCCCGACCTACATCCTATGGCTACACCTTC.

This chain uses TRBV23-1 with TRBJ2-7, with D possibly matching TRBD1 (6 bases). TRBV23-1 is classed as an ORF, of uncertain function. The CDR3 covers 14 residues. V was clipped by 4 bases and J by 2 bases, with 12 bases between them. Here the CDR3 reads CASSPHREPYEQYF. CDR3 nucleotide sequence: TGCGCCAGCAGTCCCCACAGGGAGCCCTACGAGCAGTACTTC.

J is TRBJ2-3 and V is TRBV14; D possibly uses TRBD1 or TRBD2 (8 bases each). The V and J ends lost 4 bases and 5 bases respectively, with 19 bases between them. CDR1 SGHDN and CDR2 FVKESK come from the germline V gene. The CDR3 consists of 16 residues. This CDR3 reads CASSPMGSGTGDTQYF. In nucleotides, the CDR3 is TGTGCCAGCAGCCCCATGGGTAGCGGGACAGGAGATACGCAGTATTTT.

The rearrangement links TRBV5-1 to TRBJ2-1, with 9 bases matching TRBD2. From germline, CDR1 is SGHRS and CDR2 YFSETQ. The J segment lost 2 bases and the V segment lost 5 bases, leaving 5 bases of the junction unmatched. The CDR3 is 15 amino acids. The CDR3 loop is CASSYSSGTYNEQFF. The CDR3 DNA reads TGCGCCAGCAGTTATTCTAGCGGGACCTACAATGAGCAGTTCTTC.

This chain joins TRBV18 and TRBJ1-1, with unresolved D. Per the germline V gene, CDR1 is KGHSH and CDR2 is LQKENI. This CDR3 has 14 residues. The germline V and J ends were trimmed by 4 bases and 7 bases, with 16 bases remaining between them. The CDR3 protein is CASSLAGGRGEAFF. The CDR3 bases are TGTGCCAGCTCACTCGCAGGCGGACGGGGTGAAGCTTTCTTT. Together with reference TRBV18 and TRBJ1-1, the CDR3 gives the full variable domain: NAGVMQNPRHLVRRRGQEARLRCSPMKGHSHVYWYRQLPEEGLKFMVYLQKENIIDESGMPKERFSAEFPKEGPSILRIQQVVRGDSAAYFCASSLAGGRGEAFFGQGTRLTVV.